A single sample gave rise to the 14 T cell receptor beta chains below, sequenced in a study of blood T cell repertoires in COVID-19. Profiled with immunoSEQ multiplex PCR; TCRdb holds only in-frame clones, not every one. The sample holds 85,000 to 130,000 clones, 91% seen once. Input material: peripheral blood. The source is a human donor in a cohort sampled during active COVID-19.

V gene TRBV9 combines with J gene TRBJ2-1, with D tentatively TRBD2 (5 bases). This CDR3 has 12 residues. CDR1 SGDLS and CDR2 YYNGEE come from the germline V gene. Trimming stripped 3 bases from V and 7 bases from J, with 8 bases between. The CDR3 bases are TGTGCCAGCAGCGGACGCGGGAATGAGCAGTTCTTC. Translation: CASSGRGNEQFF. Complete variable domain (other parts from reference TRBV9 and TRBJ2-1): DSGVTQTPKHLITATGQRVTLRCSPRSGDLSVYWYQQSLDQGLQFLIQYYNGEERAKGNILERFSAQQFPDLHSELNLSSLELGDSALYFCASSGRGNEQFFGPGTRLTVL.

This chain connects TRBV29-1 to TRBJ2-7; tentatively, D is TRBD2 (6 bases). Between the trimmed V and J ends, which lost 4 bases and 6 bases, there was a span of 16 bases. Germline lookup yields CDR1 SQVTM and CDR2 ANQGSEA. The CDR3 extends over 13 amino acids. CDR3 amino acids: CSVGDSRRGEQYF. The CDR3 region has the DNA TGCAGCGTTGGAGATAGCAGGAGGGGCGAGCAGTACTTC.

V is TRBV9 and J is TRBJ2-1, with 11 bases aligning to TRBD2. J was trimmed by 4 bases and V by 3 bases; bases with no gene match: 6. The CDR3 loop spans 16 amino acids. Germline V gene data show CDR1 as SGDLS and CDR2 as YYNGEE. CDR3 in amino acids: CASSAIAGGPYNEQFF. The CDR3 DNA is TGTGCCAGCAGCGCCATAGCGGGAGGGCCTTACAATGAGCAGTTCTTC.

Here the CDR3 DNA reads TGTGCCAGCAGCGCCCATCCCCACACTGAAGCTTTCTTT. This encodes CASSAHPHTEAFF. The chain combines TRBV9 with TRBJ1-1; D not certain. The V end was cut by 3 bases, the J end by 3 bases, with 9 bases between. In germline, CDR1 is SGDLS, CDR2 YYNGEE. This CDR3 has 13 amino acids.

The V call is TRBV12-5, the J call TRBJ1-2; D not certain. Deletions cut 2 bases from V and 2 bases from J, with 12 bases between. This CDR3 spans 15 amino acids. Germline V CDR1 and CDR2: LGHNT, FRNRAP. In DNA, the CDR3 is TGTGCTAGTGGTTTGCTTCCGGGTAGGAACTATGGCTACACCTTC. It encodes CASGLLPGRNYGYTF.

The J gene is TRBJ2-7, the V gene TRBV2; D may be TRBD2 (5 bases). The CDR3 is 14 amino acids. V was pared by 2 bases and J by 2 bases, with 10 bases between. Germline loops: CDR1 SNHLY, CDR2 FYNNEI. This chain's CDR3 is CASSERGFPYEQYF. For the CDR3, the DNA is TGTGCCAGCAGTGAACGGGGTTTTCCCTACGAGCAGTACTTC.

The gene calls are TRBV7-3 and TRBJ1-1; D unresolved. CDR3 size: 13 residues. The V gene lost 5 bases and the J gene lost 7 bases, with 14 bases spanning the gap. Germline CDR1 SGHTA, CDR2 FQGTGA. This CDR3 reads CASSPHAGSEAFF. DNA for the CDR3: TGTGCCAGCAGCCCGCATGCAGGAAGTGAAGCTTTCTTT.

This rearrangement joins TRBV7-2 to TRBJ2-4; 9 bases fit TRBD2. The germline V gene has CDR1 SGHTA and CDR2 FQGNSA. With V trimmed by 1 base and J by 0 bases, 10 bases remained unmatched. The CDR3 extends over 19 amino acids. Here the CDR3 DNA reads TGTGCCAGCAGCTTAGTCCCAGCGGGGGGAGGGCTAGCCAAAAACATTCAGTACTTC. Protein: CASSLVPAGGGLAKNIQYF.

The chain employs TRBV18 and TRBJ2-7, with 9 bases matching TRBD2. V was clipped by 0 bases and J by 3 bases; unmatched bases: 15. The CDR3 runs to 19 residues. Germline assignment: CDR1 KGHSH and CDR2 LQKENI. Written as DNA, the CDR3 is TGTGCCAGCTCACCACCAGGCGACGGGGTAGCGGGAGTACGCTACGAGCAGTACTTC. It yields the protein CASSPPGDGVAGVRYEQYF.

The genes are TRBV19 and TRBJ2-3, with D perhaps TRBD2 (5 bases). Trimming stripped 9 bases from V and 0 bases from J, with 31 bases between. The germline CDR1 and CDR2 sequences are LNHDA and SQIVND (reference sequence). The CDR3 length is 20 residues. The CDR3 sequence is CASDAFHKRHGPSSTDTQYF. In nucleotides, the CDR3 is TGTGCCAGCGACGCCTTTCATAAGCGGCACGGGCCTTCTAGCACAGATACGCAGTATTTT.

V is TRBV19 and J is TRBJ1-1, with 7 bases lining up with TRBD1. The germline CDR1 and CDR2 sequences are LNHDA and SQIVND (reference sequence). Germline trimming cut 6 bases from V and 5 bases from J; bases unmatched to any gene: 12. The CDR3 has 15 amino acids. The CDR3, as DNA: TGTGCCAGTAGGCCCCACAGGGGACGGGGGACTGAAGCTTTCTTT. Translating it yields CASRPHRGRGTEAFF.

This chain links TRBV5-1 with TRBJ2-1; D gene uncertain. The V gene lost 5 bases and the J gene lost 3 bases, with 15 bases spanning the gap. The CDR3 covers 15 residues. Germline CDR1 SGHRS, CDR2 YFSETQ. The CDR3, as DNA: TGCGCCAGCAGATCCCATTTGGCAGACTACAATGAGCAGTTCTTC. This encodes CASRSHLADYNEQFF.

V usage is TRBV10-3 and J usage is TRBJ2-6; D is unresolved. The CDR3 has 15 residues. V gave up 4 bases and J gave up 4 bases, with 11 bases separating them. Germline values: CDR1 ENHRY, CDR2 SYGVKD. CDR3 region: CAISALARGANVLTF. In DNA, the CDR3 is TGTGCCATCAGTGCATTAGCAAGGGGGGCCAACGTCCTGACTTTC.

J is TRBJ1-5 and V is TRBV30; D gene uncertain. The germline CDR1 and CDR2 sequences are GTSNPN and SVGIG (reference sequence). With 3 bases removed from V and 9 bases from J, the gap between germline ends came to 27 bases. The CDR3 has 17 residues. The CDR3 nucleotides read TGTGCCTGGAGGACTGTACGGAGGGAGAGGTTGGTTACGCCCCAGCATTTT. Residues: CAWRTVRRERLVTPQHF.